The clone carrying this TCR beta chain appeared many times. The target antigen is unknown. This specimen belongs to a study of immune heterogeneity within non-small cell lung tumors. Study outcomes and limitations: Comparison across individual patients showed largely distinct high-frequency T-cell receptor beta clonotypes.

TCR beta CDR3 was amplified by multiplex PCR, first round around 9 cycles, 32 V and 13 J primers. TCRdb reanalysed the multiplex PCR reads using MiXCR and keeps one entry per CDR3 protein. The data contain about 9,600 distinct CDR3 sequences, approximately 26% of them seen just once; the ten biggest clones take up 25% to 30%. The V and J ends lost 1 base and 8 bases respectively, with 11 bases between them. Germline CDR1 is SGHAT and CDR2 is FQNNGV. CDR3 size: 14 residues. For each sample, template was roughly 640 ng of bulk tumor genomic DNA. During surgery, several far-apart biopsies were obtained from every primary tumor. Patients had untreated, newly diagnosed non-small cell lung cancer and underwent curative surgery.

Sequences were obtained from lung tumor tissue. The sequence derives from a woman in her fifties or sixties with non-small cell lung cancer. The V gene is TRBV11-2, the J gene TRBJ2-2; D is unclear. CDR3 region: CASSLVTRSGELFF. The DNA of the CDR3 is TGTGCCAGCAGCTTAGTGACGAGGAGTGGGGAGCTGTTTTTT.